These 3 T cell receptor beta chains came from one sample sequenced in a study of T-cell reconstitution after alpha-beta-depleted transplantation in children. Preparing the TCRbeta library involved the use of unique molecular identifiers. TCRdb reanalysed the PCR reads using MiXCR and keeps one entry per CDR3 protein. The sample holds about 200,000 distinct CDR3 sequences, around 9.2% seen once. Sequenced here: PBMCs, mostly from graft donor cells, sampled 360 days after TCRalphabeta/CD19-depleted stem cell transplant. The receptors shown here come from a male patient aged 2 to 9 who had a stem cell transplant for acute myeloid leukemia, so the T cells may come from the graft donor.

In this sample, this clonotype turned up a few times. The chain employs TRBV7-9 and TRBJ1-3; tentative D call: TRBD1 (5 bases). V gave up 10 bases and J gave up 3 bases, with 16 bases separating them. This CDR3 contains 14 residues. Germline CDR1 and CDR2: SEHNR and FQNEAQ (reference sequence). CDR3 DNA sequence: TGTGCCATTACGAAAGACAGAGGTGGAAACACCATATATTTT. This sequence encodes CAITKDRGGNTIYF.

This clonotype was counted many times. The V gene is TRBV12-3 or TRBV12-4, the J gene TRBJ1-1; D is ambiguous. The CDR3 totals 12 residues. Trimming took off 6 bases at V and 8 bases at J, with 13 bases between the two ends. CDR3: CASSHPWSEAFF. The CDR3 DNA is TGTGCCAGCAGCCACCCCTGGTCGGAAGCTTTCTTT.

This rearrangement joins TRBV7-2 to TRBJ1-2; D unresolved. Per germline, CDR1 SGHTA and CDR2 FQGNSA. V was clipped by 4 bases and J by 8 bases, with 14 bases between them. This CDR3 is built from 13 residues. The CDR3 loop is CASSSRSSRGYTF. The CDR3 DNA is TGTGCCAGCAGCTCGAGGAGTTCTAGAGGCTACACCTTC.